This T cell receptor (beta chain) was sequenced during a study of blood T cell repertoires in COVID-19. The overall study: Collection of acute and convalescent COVID-19 samples took place in the United States, Italy and Spain. T cells, B-cell-depleted T cells, or PBMCs supplied cDNA or gDNA.

In the original processing: It was from reference gene primer amplification that nucleated cell counts were estimated. The table came from immunoSEQ multiplex PCR; TCRdb's copy has only in-frame clones and leaves some out. The V and J calls and the clone size are those of that table, but D and trimming were determined from the DNA. The data hold 25,000 to 40,000 clones, with 90% observed a single time. Germline V gene sequence: CDR1 SGDLS, CDR2 YYNGEE. The CDR3 contains 13 residues. Between the trimmed V and J ends, which lost 4 bases and 8 bases, there was a span of 15 bases. Sequencing was performed on peripheral blood. The clonotype was recovered from a man in his 70s with active or convalescent COVID-19. This rearrangement joins TRBV9 to TRBJ1-2; D gene uncertain. CDR3 nucleotides: TGTGCCAGCAGCTCCCGGGTCGGCGGCGGCTACACCTTC. As protein: CASSSRVGGGYTF.